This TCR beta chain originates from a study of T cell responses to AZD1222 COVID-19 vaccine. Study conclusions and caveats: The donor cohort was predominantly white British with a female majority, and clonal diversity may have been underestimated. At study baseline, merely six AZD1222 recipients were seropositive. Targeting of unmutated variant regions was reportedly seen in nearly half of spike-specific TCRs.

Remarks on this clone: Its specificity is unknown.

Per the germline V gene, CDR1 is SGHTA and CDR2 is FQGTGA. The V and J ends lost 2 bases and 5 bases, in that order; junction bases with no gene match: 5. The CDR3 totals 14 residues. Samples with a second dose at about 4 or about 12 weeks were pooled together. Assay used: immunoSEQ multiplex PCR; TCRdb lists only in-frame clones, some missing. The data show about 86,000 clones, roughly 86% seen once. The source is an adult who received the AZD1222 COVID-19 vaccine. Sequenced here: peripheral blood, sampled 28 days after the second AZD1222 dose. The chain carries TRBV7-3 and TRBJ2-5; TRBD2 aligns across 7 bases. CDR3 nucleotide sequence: TGTGCCAGCAGCTTACTTGGGGGGGTGGAGACCCAGTACTTC. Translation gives CASSLLGGVETQYF. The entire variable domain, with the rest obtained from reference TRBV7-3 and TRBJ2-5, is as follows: GAGVSQTPSNKVTEKGKYVELRCDPISGHTALYWYRQSLGQGPEFLIYFQGTGAADDSGLPNDRFFAVRPEGSVSTLKIQRTERGDSAVYLCASSLLGGVETQYFGPGTRLLVL.